Below are 26 T cell receptor beta chains sequenced from a single sample in a study of shared clonotypes between healthy human individuals. Libraries were prepared by immunoSEQ multiplex PCR; TCRdb keeps only in-frame clonotypes and omits some of them. The sample consists of 650,000 to 800,000 clones, around 92% of them appearing once. CD45RO negativity and positive selection for CCR7 defined naive CD8 cells, a population that excluded terminally differentiated effector memory CD45RA+ cells. The sequenced material came from naive CD8+ T cells sorted from blood. Receptors were obtained from a man aged 25-45 years in good health.

The V gene is TRBV28, the J gene TRBJ2-4; TRBD1 might be the D (5 bases). Trimming cost V 7 bases and J 1 base, with 14 bases left between them. Germline CDR1 MDHEN, CDR2 SYDVKM. The CDR3 is made up of 15 amino acids. The CDR3 sequence is CASNPQGMAKNIQYF. CDR3 coding DNA: TGTGCCAGCAACCCGCAGGGTATGGCCAAAAACATTCAGTACTTC.

CDR3 in DNA: TGCAGCGCACCCGGGGGGGCCACTGAAGCTTTCTTT. Translated, it gives CSAPGGATEAFF. The chain combines TRBV29-1 with TRBJ1-1, with D possibly TRBD1 on 6 matching bases. This CDR3 has 12 amino acids. V was pared by 7 bases and J by 4 bases, with 13 bases between. Germline V gene lookup returns CDR1 SQVTM and CDR2 ANQGSEA. Full variable domain (rest looked up from reference TRBV29-1 and TRBJ1-1): SAVISQKPSRDICQRGTSLTIQCQVDSQVTMMFWYRQQPGQSLTLIATANQGSEATYESGFVIDKFPISRPNLTFSTLTVSNMSPEDSSIYLCSAPGGATEAFFGQGTRLTVV.

The chain recombines TRBV5-5 with TRBJ2-1, with D tentatively TRBD1 or TRBD2 (5 bases each). This CDR3 contains 13 residues. Trimming left V 4 bases short and J 14 bases short, with 19 bases between. The V gene's germline CDR1 is SGHKS and CDR2 YYEKEE (reference sequence). The CDR3 DNA reads TGTGCCAGCAGCGTCGAGGGGCCAACCTCTAAGTTCTTC. Protein sequence: CASSVEGPTSKFF.

This clone was recorded only once. The chain joins TRBV27 to TRBJ2-7, with D possibly being TRBD2 (6 bases). V was cut by 5 bases and J by 5 bases, with 19 bases left in between. Looked up from germline, CDR1 is MNHEY and CDR2 is SMNVEV (reference sequence). This CDR3 has 15 residues. For the CDR3, the DNA is TGTGCCAGCAGTGGAGGGCTAGCGCCCGGGGACGAGCAGTACTTC. Protein: CASSGGLAPGDEQYF.

The chain couples TRBV6-5 to TRBJ1-2, with TRBD1 matching 8 bases. This CDR3 comprises 15 residues. With V trimmed by 5 bases and J by 5 bases, 10 bases remained unmatched. Germline V lookup: CDR1 MNHEY, CDR2 SVGAGI. CDR3 amino acids: CASSAEQGGAYGYTF. The DNA of the CDR3 is TGTGCCAGCAGTGCCGAACAGGGGGGGGCATATGGCTACACCTTC.

This chain links TRBV27 with TRBJ2-1; 10 bases agree with TRBD2. CDR1 MNHEY and CDR2 SMNVEV come from the germline V gene (reference sequence). The V segment lost 5 bases and the J segment 10 bases; nucleotides outside the gene matches: 8. This CDR3 has 14 residues. CDR3 loop: CASSPVLAGVEQFF. The CDR3 DNA reads TGTGCCAGCAGTCCCGTTCTAGCGGGAGTCGAGCAGTTCTTC.

The chain recombines TRBV5-6 with TRBJ2-3, with 13 bases lining up with TRBD2. Trimming at V came to 2 bases and at J to 3 bases, leaving 3 bases not matched to a gene. Germline loops: CDR1 SGHDT, CDR2 YYEEEE. The CDR3 has 16 residues. This chain's CDR3 is CASSFGLAGETDTQYF. The CDR3 DNA reads as TGTGCCAGCAGCTTCGGACTAGCGGGAGAAACAGATACGCAGTATTTT.

The chain has TRBV7-9 and TRBJ1-1, with D possibly being TRBD1 (6 bases). V was pared by 5 bases and J by 1 base, with 17 bases between. The CDR3 has 16 residues. Germline V gene lookup returns CDR1 SEHNR and CDR2 FQNEAQ (reference sequence). The CDR3: CASSARGQGQNTEAFF. As DNA, the CDR3 is TGTGCCAGCAGCGCCAGAGGCCAGGGACAGAACACTGAAGCTTTCTTT. Full variable domain (outside the CDR3, taken from reference TRBV7-9 and TRBJ1-1): DTGVSQNPRHKITKRGQNVTFRCDPISEHNRLYWYRQTLGQGPEFLTYFQNEAQLEKSRLLSDRFSAERPKGSFSTLEIQRTEQGDSAMYLCASSARGQGQNTEAFFGQGTRLTVV.

The genes are TRBV7-6 and TRBJ2-1, with 13 bases that match TRBD2. CDR3 length: 16 residues. V shed 5 bases and J 7 bases; nucleotides not matched to a gene: 8. In germline, CDR1 is SGHVS, CDR2 FNYEAQ. CDR3 region: CASSPHRTSGRNEQFF. The DNA of the CDR3 is TGTGCCAGCAGCCCCCACAGGACTAGCGGGAGAAATGAGCAGTTCTTC.

CDR3 sequence (DNA): TGCGCCAGCAGCGAAGTGGGACATGCGAACACCGGGGAGCTGTTTTTT. Residues: CASSEVGHANTGELFF. The rearrangement joins TRBV4-1 to TRBJ2-2; D may be TRBD1 (6 bases). Germline V gives CDR1 MGHRA, CDR2 YSYEKL. The CDR3 has 16 residues. V was clipped by 5 bases and J by 0 bases, with 13 bases between them.

The V call is TRBV28, the J call TRBJ2-7, with TRBD2 as a possible D gene (6 bases). The CDR3 totals 17 residues. Looked up from germline, CDR1 is MDHEN and CDR2 is SYDVKM. With 1 base removed from V and 5 bases from J, the gap between germline ends came to 21 bases. CDR3 DNA sequence: TGTGCCAGCAGTTTATCCCCCGGGTGGCGGGAAGTCCACGAGCAGTACTTC. This gives the protein CASSLSPGWREVHEQYF.

This chain uses TRBV19 with TRBJ2-3; no clear D gene. With 3 bases removed from V and 0 bases from J, the gap between germline ends came to 10 bases. The length of the CDR3 is 15 residues. Germline CDR1 is LNHDA and CDR2 is SQIVND (reference sequence). CDR3 amino acids: CASSIIRVSTDTQYF. The DNA of the CDR3 is TGTGCCAGTAGTATCATAAGGGTGAGCACAGATACGCAGTATTTT.

The genes are TRBV7-8 and TRBJ2-1; 15 bases are a match to TRBD2. The germline V gene has CDR1 SGHVS and CDR2 FQNEAQ. V lost 2 bases to trimming and J lost 4 bases; unmatched junction nucleotides: 12. The CDR3 spans 20 residues. This chain's CDR3 is CASSLPQGLAGGAIYNEQFF. The CDR3 DNA reads TGTGCCAGCAGCTTACCCCAGGGACTAGCGGGAGGCGCCATTTACAATGAGCAGTTCTTC.

The J gene is TRBJ2-3, the V gene TRBV2; 8 bases align to TRBD2. This CDR3 contains 16 residues. CDR1 is SNHLY, CDR2 FYNNEI, per germline. V trimming: 4 bases; J trimming: 1 base; junction bases outside the gene matches: 7. In DNA form, the CDR3 reads TGTGCCAGCAGTGCCGGACCAGCGGGAGGCACAGATACGCAGTATTTT. Translating gives CASSAGPAGGTDTQYF.

The CDR3 sequence is CASRDGTSGKETQYF. CDR3 sequence (DNA): TGTGCCAGCAGAGACGGGACTAGCGGGAAAGAGACCCAGTACTTC. The chain is built from TRBV2 and TRBJ2-5; 13 bases are shared with TRBD2. Germline CDR1 SNHLY, CDR2 FYNNEI. CDR3 length: 15 amino acids. Trimming cost V 6 bases and J 3 bases; bases outside gene matches: 4.

This clone came up a few times. The chain joins TRBV9 to TRBJ1-2; 7 positions agree with TRBD1. Germline loops: CDR1 SGDLS, CDR2 YYNGEE. The V gene end was trimmed by 4 bases and the J gene end by 5 bases; junction bases not matched to a gene: 8. CDR3 length: 14 residues. In nucleotides, the CDR3 is TGTGCCAGCAGCCCCCGACAGGGTACTTATGGCTACACCTTC. It codes for CASSPRQGTYGYTF.

The chain employs TRBV28 and TRBJ1-4; D may be TRBD1 (6 bases). CDR1 is MDHEN and CDR2 is SYDVKM in the germline V gene. The CDR3 consists of 14 residues. Trimming cost V 2 bases and J 7 bases, with 11 bases left between them. The CDR3 loop reads CASSLGGLVEKLFF. The CDR3 DNA reads TGTGCCAGCAGTTTAGGGGGCCTGGTTGAAAAACTGTTTTTT.

The chain carries TRBV7-8 and TRBJ2-1; 9 nucleotides line up with TRBD2. Germline values: CDR1 SGHVS, CDR2 FQNEAQ. The CDR3 is 16 residues long. With V trimmed by 0 bases and J by 8 bases, 8 bases remained unmatched. CDR3 sequence reads: CASSLAGREGHYEQFF. CDR3 DNA: TGTGCCAGCAGCTTAGCGGGGCGGGAGGGCCACTATGAGCAGTTCTTC.

There are a few counts of this clone. J is TRBJ2-7 and V is TRBV27; D may match TRBD1 or TRBD2 (5 bases each). The CDR3 spans 14 residues. Germline values: CDR1 MNHEY, CDR2 SMNVEV (reference sequence). Deletions cut 6 bases from V and 3 bases from J, with 15 bases between. The CDR3 spells CASRPPGTLYEQYF. CDR3 DNA sequence: TGTGCCAGCAGGCCCCCGGGGACGCTCTACGAGCAGTACTTC.

V is TRBV4-3 and J is TRBJ2-1, with 7 bases fitting TRBD1. The length of the CDR3 is 15 residues. After removal of 3 bases from V and 5 bases from J, the junction contained 7 bases not matched to a gene. CDR1 is LGHNA, CDR2 YSLEER, per germline. CDR3 nucleotides: TGCGCCAGCAGCCACTTACAGGGGATCCACAATGAGCAGTTCTTC. It translates to CASSHLQGIHNEQFF.

This chain uses TRBV4-1 with TRBJ2-7; TRBD1 matches 9 bases. CDR3 length: 14 amino acids. With V trimmed by 3 bases and J by 6 bases, 6 bases remained unmatched. Germline-derived CDR1 and CDR2 are MGHRA and YSYEKL. CDR3 protein: CASSQGQGALEQYF. For the CDR3, the DNA is TGCGCCAGCAGCCAGGGACAGGGCGCCCTCGAGCAGTACTTC.

This rearrangement joins TRBV7-9 to TRBJ1-1; 8 bases align to TRBD1. Germline V lookup: CDR1 SEHNR, CDR2 FQNEAQ (reference sequence). The trim removed 5 bases at V and 10 bases at J, leaving 6 bases unmatched. This CDR3 has 12 amino acids. The CDR3 spells CASSQSGQAAFF. The CDR3 DNA is TGTGCCAGCAGCCAATCGGGACAGGCAGCTTTCTTT.

The chain's CDR3 is CASSLRQGTDNEQFF. CDR3 in DNA: TGCGCCAGCAGCTTGCGGCAGGGGACTGATAATGAGCAGTTCTTC. The rearrangement links TRBV5-1 to TRBJ2-1, with D possibly being TRBD1 or TRBD2 (6 bases each). The CDR3 loop spans 15 amino acids. The germline CDR1 and CDR2 sequences are SGHRS and YFSETQ. V lost 1 base, J lost 7 bases, and 15 bases lay in between. The variable domain in full, completed from reference TRBV5-1 and TRBJ2-1, reads KAGVTQTPRYLIKTRGQQVTLSCSPISGHRSVSWYQQTPGQGLQFLFEYFSETQRNKGNFPGRFSGRQFSNSRSEMNVSTLELGDSALYLCASSLRQGTDNEQFFGPGTRLTVL.

The chain is built from TRBV9 and TRBJ2-7; 8 positions match TRBD1. The germline gives CDR1 SGDLS, CDR2 YYNGEE. The V segment lost 2 bases and the J segment 6 bases; nucleotides outside the gene matches: 7. The CDR3 covers 14 residues. CDR3 coding DNA: TGTGCCAGCAGCGTTAGTGGACAGGGCATCGAGCAGTACTTC. It encodes CASSVSGQGIEQYF.

The chain combines TRBV27 with TRBJ1-4, with no clear D. The CDR3 runs 15 residues. Trimming pared 6 bases from V and 6 bases from J, leaving 17 bases between. Germline V gene lookup returns CDR1 MNHEY and CDR2 SMNVEV (reference sequence). Here the CDR3 reads CASRPRWSADEKLFF. The DNA for the CDR3 is TGTGCCAGCAGACCTAGGTGGTCAGCCGATGAAAAACTGTTTTTT. The full variable domain, completed using reference TRBV27 and TRBJ1-4, is EAQVTQNPRYLITVTGKKLTVTCSQNMNHEYMSWYRQDPGLGLRQIYYSMNVEVTDKGDVPEGYKVSRKEKRNFPLILESPSPNQTSLYFCASRPRWSADEKLFFGSGTQLSVL.

V usage is TRBV11-1 and J usage is TRBJ2-7; D ambiguous. Trimming cost V 5 bases and J 6 bases, with 8 bases left between them. Looked up from germline, CDR1 is SGHAT and CDR2 is FQDESV (reference sequence). The CDR3 contains 11 residues. The CDR3 nucleotides read TGTGCCAGCAGCCCTGGGCTCGAGCAGTACTTC. Its translation: CASSPGLEQYF.